The TCR beta chain described here comes from a study of cytomegalovirus exposure and HLA in healthy donors. Study results and limitations: An ancestry cluster, one associated with Asian ancestry, reportedly showed fewer N-insertions than the approximately 670-donor mean in a later analysis. An analysis that was carried out later associated some 17,000 TCR beta sequences with HLA alleles at 0.05 false discovery rate. It was 164 TCR beta chains that were listed as cytomegalovirus-associated.

In the case of this clone: The antigen is not known.

The CDR3 totals 15 residues. Germline V gene sequence: CDR1 SGHDT, CDR2 YYEEEE. V was trimmed by 0 bases and J by 4 bases, leaving 14 bases between them. There were likely unrecorded immune exposures, though donors were nominally healthy when sampled. This PCR relied on a set of 60 Vbeta primers and 13 Jbeta primers. TCRdb's copy holds only in-frame clones and misses some; the assay was immunoSEQ multiplex PCR. The sample shows roughly 150,000 clones, over 70% of them seen only once. This receptor was identified in a boy aged 2 to 10 in good health and CMV-seronegative. The chain joins TRBV5-6 to TRBJ2-7; D might be TRBD2 (6 bases). The sequencing input was PBMCs. The CDR3 here is CASSLVGGGKYEQYF. The CDR3 DNA is TGTGCCAGCAGCTTGGTAGGTGGGGGGAAATACGAGCAGTACTTC.